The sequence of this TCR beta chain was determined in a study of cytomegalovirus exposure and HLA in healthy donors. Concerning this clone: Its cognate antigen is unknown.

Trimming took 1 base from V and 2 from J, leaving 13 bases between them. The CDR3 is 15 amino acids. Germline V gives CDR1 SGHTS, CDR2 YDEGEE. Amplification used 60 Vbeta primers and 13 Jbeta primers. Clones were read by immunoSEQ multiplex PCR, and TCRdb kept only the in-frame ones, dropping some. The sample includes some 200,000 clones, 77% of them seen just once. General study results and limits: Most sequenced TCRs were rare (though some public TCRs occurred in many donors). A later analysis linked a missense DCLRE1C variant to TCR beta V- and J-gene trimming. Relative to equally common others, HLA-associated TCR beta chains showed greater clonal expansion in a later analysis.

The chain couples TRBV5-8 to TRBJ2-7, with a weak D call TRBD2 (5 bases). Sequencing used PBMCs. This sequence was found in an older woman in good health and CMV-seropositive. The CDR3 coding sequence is TGTGCCAGCAGCTTGCACGGACTGGACGCCTACGAGCAGTACTTC. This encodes CASSLHGLDAYEQYF.